This T cell receptor (beta chain) was obtained from a study of regulatory and conventional T cells in RAG deficiency. The sorted regulatory T cells were CD4+, CD25-high and CD127-low, with genomic DNA sequenced. This table comes from immunoSEQ multiplex PCR, and its TCRdb copy is limited to in-frame clones, with some not included. The repertoire includes about 19,000 clones, 87% of them detected once, and under 1.5% sits in the top ten. This CDR3 contains 13 residues. Germline values: CDR1 SGDLS, CDR2 YYNGEE. V was trimmed by 4 bases and J by 1 base, leaving 8 bases between them. Findings and limits, study-wide: Shorter CDR3s in all patient subsets; >85% Treg-Tconv overlap in Omenn.

Notes on this clone: Its antigen is still unknown.

The same data also went into a second study, on regulatory T cells. That work states: The PCR used 52 TRBV and 13 TRBJ primers. Regulatory T cells showed the strongest V-J pair restriction and V/J gene skewing among patient repertoires.

This chain links TRBV9 with TRBJ1-1; D is undetermined. The specimen was Tregs sorted from blood. The sequence came from a human donor in good health. CDR3 in amino acids: CASSSSPNTEAFF. The CDR3 DNA reads TGTGCCAGCAGCTCGTCACCGAACACTGAAGCTTTCTTT.